A selection of T cell receptor beta chains follows, all from one sample in a study of T cells after yellow fever vaccination. TCRdb re-derived calls from the 5' RACE reads in MiXCR, one entry per CDR3 protein. Seen here are 320,000 or so distinct CDR3 sequences, approximately 8% observed once, and the top ten hold 15% to 20%. The specimen comprised PBMCs, sampled approximately 40 days after the first yellow fever vaccination. These TCRs come from a man between 18 and 35 years old who received the YFV17D yellow fever vaccine. CDR3s include the opening cysteine and the closing phenylalanine or tryptophan. A D gene is named only where the DNA matches it firmly. A row's size may be missing; if present it is once, few, many or a size class.

size	D	V	J	CDR3	DNA
few	TRBD2	TRBV6-2/TRBV6-3	TRBJ2-1	CASSFAGRDEQFF	TGTGCCAGCAGTTTTGCGGGGAGGGATGAGCAGTTCTTC
many	NA	TRBV5-6	TRBJ2-5	CASSWSRVRETQYF	TGTGCCAGCAGCTGGAGTAGGGTTCGGGAGACCCAGTACTTC
many	TRBD2	TRBV6-1	TRBJ2-5	CAAREGVQETQYF	TGTGCCGCCCGGGAGGGGGTACAAGAGACCCAGTACTTC
few	NA	TRBV7-8	TRBJ2-4	CASSLDEVSKNIQYF	TGTGCCAGCAGCTTAGATGAAGTCTCCAAAAACATTCAGTACTTC
few	NA	TRBV7-2	TRBJ1-1	CASSLRRSGEAFF	TGTGCCAGCAGCTTACGGAGGTCGGGTGAAGCTTTCTTT
few	TRBD1	TRBV6-2/TRBV6-3	TRBJ1-1	CASSYRTGLSEAFF	TGTGCCAGCAGTTACAGGACAGGTCTGAGTGAAGCTTTCTTT
NA	NA	TRBV20-1	TRBJ1-5	CSAGGDHSNQPQHF	TGCAGTGCTGGCGGGGACCATAGCAATCAGCCCCAGCATTTT
NA	NA	TRBV6-1	TRBJ2-5	CASRSGGAGKTQYF	TGTGCCAGCAGATCTGGGGGCGCCGGGAAGACCCAGTACTTC
few	TRBD2	TRBV7-8	TRBJ2-1	CASSHLGRGSGNNEQFF	TGTGCCAGCAGCCACTTAGGACGCGGTAGCGGGAACAATGAGCAGTTCTTC
many	NA	TRBV20-1	TRBJ1-5	CSARALQGNQPQHF	TGCAGTGCTAGAGCCCTCCAGGGGAATCAGCCCCAGCATTTT
NA	TRBD1	TRBV5-1	TRBJ2-1	CASSLPRGQNEQFF	TGCGCCAGCAGCTTGCCCAGGGGGCAGAATGAGCAGTTCTTC
few	NA	TRBV3-1	TRBJ2-7	CASSRSTGFLGYEQYF	TGTGCCAGCAGCCGATCGACAGGCTTTCTGGGGTACGAGCAGTACTTC
NA	NA	TRBV7-2	TRBJ2-1	CASSPGGAGAHGNEQFF	TGTGCCAGCAGCCCCGGGGGAGCAGGGGCTCACGGCAATGAGCAGTTCTTC
NA	NA	TRBV18	TRBJ2-7	CASSPTQGSRSYEQYF	TGTGCCAGCTCACCGACTCAGGGAAGTCGCTCCTACGAGCAGTACTTC
few	TRBD1	TRBV28	TRBJ2-5	CASSSPGTGHETQYF	TGTGCCAGCAGTTCTCCCGGGACAGGGCACGAGACCCAGTACTTC
many	TRBD2	TRBV4-3	TRBJ2-1	CASSQSLAGGHNEQFF	TGCGCCAGCAGCCAATCCCTCGCGGGGGGGCACAATGAGCAGTTCTTC
NA	TRBD1	TRBV5-1	TRBJ2-2	CASRDRGRVTGELFF	TGCGCCAGCAGGGACAGGGGGAGAGTCACCGGGGAGCTGTTTTTT
few	NA	TRBV7-6	TRBJ2-1	CASSRTTSTYNEQFF	TGTGCCAGCAGCCGGACTACTTCGACCTACAATGAGCAGTTCTTC
NA	TRBD1	TRBV5-1	TRBJ1-1	CASSLIRGRDTEAFF	TGCGCCAGCAGCTTGATCAGGGGGCGCGACACTGAAGCTTTCTTT
NA	NA	TRBV5-1	TRBJ2-1	CASSREYRNEQFF	TGCGCCAGCAGCCGGGAATATCGGAATGAGCAGTTCTTC
few	NA	TRBV6-5	TRBJ1-2	CASSYSGYAAVTF	TGTGCCAGCAGTTACTCGGGTTACGCGGCTGTAACCTTC
many	NA	TRBV11-1	TRBJ2-1	CASSFGSGSNEQFF	TGTGCCAGCAGCTTCGGGTCAGGAAGCAATGAGCAGTTCTTC
NA	TRBD2	TRBV7-9	TRBJ2-7	CASSLRRGGDSEQYF	TGTGCCAGCAGCTTAAGGCGGGGGGGCGATTCCGAGCAGTACTTC
few	NA	TRBV5-1	TRBJ1-1	CASSYGRGDTEAFF	TGCGCCAGCAGCTACGGACGGGGCGACACTGAAGCTTTCTTT
NA	TRBD2	TRBV12-3/TRBV12-4	TRBJ2-7	CASSFQLASGEQYF	TGTGCCAGCAGTTTCCAACTAGCGAGTGGGGAGCAGTACTTC
many	NA	TRBV7-2	TRBJ2-2	CASSPRTRTNTGELFF	TGTGCCAGCAGCCCGAGGACTCGCACCAACACCGGGGAGCTGTTTTTT
NA	TRBD1	TRBV25-1	TRBJ2-5	CASRGTGAEETQYF	TGTGCCAGCAGGGGGACAGGGGCTGAAGAGACCCAGTACTTC
NA	NA	TRBV4-1	TRBJ1-4	CASSHQLAGDEKLFF	TGCGCCAGCAGTCACCAACTGGCAGGGGATGAAAAACTGTTTTTT
NA	NA	TRBV12-3/TRBV12-4	TRBJ1-5	CASSLEGASQPQHF	TGTGCCAGCAGTTTAGAAGGGGCCAGTCAGCCCCAGCATTTT
many	NA	TRBV30	TRBJ1-1	CAWSGWGAGNTEAFF	TGTGCCTGGAGTGGCTGGGGGGCGGGTAACACTGAAGCTTTCTTT
NA	TRBD1	TRBV12-3/TRBV12-4	TRBJ2-2	CASSLDLGQGDTGELFF	TGTGCCAGCAGTCTCGACCTCGGACAGGGGGACACCGGGGAGCTGTTTTTT
few	NA	TRBV20-1	TRBJ2-7	CSARDLDRSSYEQYF	TGCAGTGCTAGAGATTTAGACAGGAGCTCCTACGAGCAGTACTTC
NA	NA	TRBV7-9	TRBJ1-6	CAAGRLNSPLHF	TGTGCCGCAGGGCGTCTTAATTCACCCCTCCACTTT
few	NA	TRBV14	TRBJ2-1	CASSLWGGPVDIQFF	TGTGCCAGCAGCCTCTGGGGGGGGCCGGTTGATATTCAGTTCTTC
many	NA	TRBV6-6	TRBJ2-5	CASSKSHEGTQYF	TGTGCCAGCAGTAAAAGCCACGAAGGGACCCAGTACTTC
many	NA	TRBV6-2/TRBV6-3	TRBJ2-3	CASTRTTSPTDTQYF	TGTGCCAGCACTCGGACTACATCACCCACAGATACGCAGTATTTT
NA	NA	TRBV19	TRBJ1-1	CASTLTRNTEAFF	TGTGCCAGTACCCTGACACGTAACACTGAAGCTTTCTTT
NA	NA	TRBV20-1	TRBJ2-2	CSAMEGHNTGELFF	TGCAGTGCTATGGAGGGACATAACACCGGGGAGCTGTTTTTT
many	NA	TRBV20-1	TRBJ2-4	CSAGASSRNIQYF	TGCAGTGCCGGAGCGAGCTCAAGGAACATTCAGTACTTC
NA	NA	TRBV6-1	TRBJ2-5	CASSEFLRKGIFSETQYF	TGTGCCAGCAGTGAATTTTTGAGGAAAGGGATTTTTTCAGAGACCCAGTACTTC
many	TRBD1	TRBV7-9	TRBJ1-1	CASSFTGGGSEAFF	TGTGCCAGCAGCTTTACAGGGGGCGGATCTGAAGCTTTCTTT
many	TRBD2	TRBV4-2	TRBJ2-1	CASSQDLGGGYNEQFF	TGTGCCAGCAGCCAAGATCTTGGGGGGGGATACAATGAGCAGTTCTTC
NA	NA	TRBV20-1	TRBJ2-1	CSARDYGSRSSYNEQFF	TGCAGTGCTAGAGATTACGGTAGCAGGAGCTCCTACAATGAGCAGTTCTTC
many	NA	TRBV7-2	TRBJ2-5	CASSLERGTQYF	TGTGCCAGCAGCTTAGAGAGGGGGACCCAGTACTTC
NA	TRBD1	TRBV5-1	TRBJ1-2	CASSFDRDQEGYTF	TGCGCCAGCAGTTTCGACAGGGATCAAGAGGGCTACACCTTC
few	NA	TRBV4-3	TRBJ2-2	CASSQLSGGAGGELFF	TGCGCCAGCAGCCAATTATCCGGGGGCGCGGGCGGGGAGCTGTTTTTT
few	TRBD1	TRBV27	TRBJ2-3	CASRRQGNTDTQYF	TGTGCCAGCAGACGACAGGGTAACACAGATACGCAGTATTTT
few	NA	TRBV7-2	TRBJ2-1	CASSLRTTGSIF	TGTGCCAGCAGCTTAAGGACGACAGGAAGTATCTTC
NA	NA	TRBV3-1	TRBJ1-5	CASSPDTLPNQPQHF	TGTGCCAGCAGCCCAGACACTCTACCCAATCAGCCCCAGCATTTT
few	TRBD1	TRBV12-3/TRBV12-4	TRBJ2-7	CASRAGDRGLSEQYF	TGTGCCAGCAGGGCCGGGGACAGGGGTCTCTCCGAGCAGTACTTC
NA	NA	TRBV7-9	TRBJ2-5	CASSLPGNLKETQYF	TGTGCCAGCAGCTTACCAGGGAACCTTAAAGAGACCCAGTACTTC
NA	NA	TRBV5-4	TRBJ1-6	CASSQSSNSPLHF	TGTGCCAGCAGCCAATCCAGCAATTCACCCCTCCACTTT
few	NA	TRBV7-2	TRBJ1-3	CASSFGISSGNTIYF	TGTGCCAGCAGCTTCGGGATTAGCTCTGGAAACACCATATATTTT
many	NA	TRBV7-6	TRBJ2-3	CASSFRDNTDTQYF	TGTGCCAGCAGCTTTAGGGACAACACAGATACGCAGTATTTT
NA	TRBD1	TRBV29-1	TRBJ2-7	CSVLPPGQGSEQYF	TGCAGCGTTCTCCCACCGGGACAGGGTAGCGAGCAGTACTTC
NA	TRBD1	TRBV3-1	TRBJ2-1	CASSPWTGSSYNEQFF	TGTGCCAGCAGCCCGTGGACAGGGAGCTCCTACAATGAGCAGTTCTTC
few	NA	TRBV18	TRBJ2-3	CASSLLKGADTQYF	TGTGCCAGCTCACTACTAAAAGGGGCCGATACGCAGTATTTT